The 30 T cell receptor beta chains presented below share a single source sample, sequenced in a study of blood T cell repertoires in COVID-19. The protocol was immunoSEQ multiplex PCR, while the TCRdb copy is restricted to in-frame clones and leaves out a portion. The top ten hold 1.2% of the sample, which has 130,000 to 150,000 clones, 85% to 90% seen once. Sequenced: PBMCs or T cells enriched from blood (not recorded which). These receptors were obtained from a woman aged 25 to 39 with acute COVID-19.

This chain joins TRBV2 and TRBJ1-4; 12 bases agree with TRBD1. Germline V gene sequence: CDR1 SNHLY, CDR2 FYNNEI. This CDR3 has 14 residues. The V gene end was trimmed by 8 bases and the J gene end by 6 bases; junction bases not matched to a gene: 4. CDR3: CASGRDRGHEKLFF. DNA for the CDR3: TGTGCCAGCGGTAGGGACAGGGGGCATGAAAAACTGTTTTTT.

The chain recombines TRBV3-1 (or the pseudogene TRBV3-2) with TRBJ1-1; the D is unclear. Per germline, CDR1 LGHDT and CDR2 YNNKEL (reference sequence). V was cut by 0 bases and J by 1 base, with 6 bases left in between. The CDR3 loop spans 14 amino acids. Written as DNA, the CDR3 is TGTGCCAGCAGCCAAGACCGACAGAACACTGAAGCTTTCTTT. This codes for CASSQDRQNTEAFF.

The CDR3 coding sequence is TGTGCCAGCAGTTCGGACAGGGGGCTTGTCAATGAGCAGTTCTTC. It specifies CASSSDRGLVNEQFF. J is TRBJ2-1 and V is TRBV27; TRBD1 matches 11 bases. The germline V gene has CDR1 MNHEY and CDR2 SMNVEV (reference sequence). Trimming at V came to 4 bases and at J to 6 bases, leaving 5 bases not matched to a gene. The CDR3 runs to 15 residues.

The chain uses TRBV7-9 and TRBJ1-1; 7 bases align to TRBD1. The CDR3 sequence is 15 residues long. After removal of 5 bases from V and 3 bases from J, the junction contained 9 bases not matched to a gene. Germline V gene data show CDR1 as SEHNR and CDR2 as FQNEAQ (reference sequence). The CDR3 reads CASSAYRGRDTEAFF. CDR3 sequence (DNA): TGTGCCAGCAGCGCATACAGGGGAAGAGACACTGAAGCTTTCTTT.

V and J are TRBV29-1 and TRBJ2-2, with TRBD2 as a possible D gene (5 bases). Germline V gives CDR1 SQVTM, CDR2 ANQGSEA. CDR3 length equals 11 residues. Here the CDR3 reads CGGEFGGELFF. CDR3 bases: TGCGGTGGGGAGTTTGGCGGGGAGCTGTTTTTT.

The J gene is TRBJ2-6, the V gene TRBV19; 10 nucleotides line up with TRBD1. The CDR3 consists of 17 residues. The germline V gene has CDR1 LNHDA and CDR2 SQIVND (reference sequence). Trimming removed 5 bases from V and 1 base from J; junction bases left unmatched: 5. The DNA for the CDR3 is TGTGCCAGTAGTTCCGGGACAGGGGTGTCTGGGGCCAACGTCCTGACTTTC. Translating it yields CASSSGTGVSGANVLTF.

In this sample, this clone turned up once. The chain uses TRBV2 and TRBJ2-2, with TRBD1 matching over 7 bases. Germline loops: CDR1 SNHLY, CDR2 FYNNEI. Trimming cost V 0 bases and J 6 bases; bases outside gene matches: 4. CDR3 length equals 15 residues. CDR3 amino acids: CASSEARGQAGELFF. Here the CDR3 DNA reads TGTGCCAGCAGTGAAGCGAGGGGGCAGGCCGGGGAGCTGTTTTTT.

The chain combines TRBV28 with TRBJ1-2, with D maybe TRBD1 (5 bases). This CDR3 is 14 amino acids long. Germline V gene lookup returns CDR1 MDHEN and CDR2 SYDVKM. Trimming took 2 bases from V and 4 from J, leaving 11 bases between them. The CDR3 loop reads CASSLGDRAYGYTF. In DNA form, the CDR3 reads TGTGCCAGCAGTTTAGGAGACAGAGCCTATGGCTACACCTTC.

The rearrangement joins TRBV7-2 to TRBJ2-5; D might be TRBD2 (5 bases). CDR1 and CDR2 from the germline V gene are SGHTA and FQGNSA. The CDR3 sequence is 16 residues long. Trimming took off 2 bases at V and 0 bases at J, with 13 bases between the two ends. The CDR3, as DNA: TGTGCCAGCAGCTTACCACCCTCGCGGGACCAAGAGACCCAGTACTTC. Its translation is CASSLPPSRDQETQYF.

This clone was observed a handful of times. CDR3 in DNA: TGTGCCAGCAGTCCCAGGGGCCCGCGGGACGAGCAGTACTTC. Translated, it gives CASSPRGPRDEQYF. The V and J genes are TRBV27 and TRBJ2-7; D may be TRBD1 (6 bases). The CDR3 runs to 14 residues. Trimming shortened V by 5 bases and J by 5 bases, and 16 bases separated the two germline ends. The germline CDR1 and CDR2 sequences are MNHEY and SMNVEV (reference sequence).

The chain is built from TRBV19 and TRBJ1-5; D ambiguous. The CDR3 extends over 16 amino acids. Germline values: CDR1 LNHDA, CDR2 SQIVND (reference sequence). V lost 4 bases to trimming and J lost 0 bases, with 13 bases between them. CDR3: CASSTATGYSNQPQHF. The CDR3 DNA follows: TGTGCCAGTAGTACCGCCACGGGGTATAGCAATCAGCCCCAGCATTTT.

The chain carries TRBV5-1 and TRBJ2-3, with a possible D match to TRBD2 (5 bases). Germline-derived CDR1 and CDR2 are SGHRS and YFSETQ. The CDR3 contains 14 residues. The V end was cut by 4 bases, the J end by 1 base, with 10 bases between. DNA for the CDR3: TGCGCCAGCAGCCCGGTTAGCGGCACAGATACGCAGTATTTT. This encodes CASSPVSGTDTQYF.

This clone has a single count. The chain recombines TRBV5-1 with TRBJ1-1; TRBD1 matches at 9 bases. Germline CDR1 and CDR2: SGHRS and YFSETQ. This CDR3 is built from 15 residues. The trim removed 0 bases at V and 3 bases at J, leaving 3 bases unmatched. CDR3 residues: CASSLGDRDYTEAFF. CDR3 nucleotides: TGCGCCAGCAGCTTGGGGGACAGGGATTACACTGAAGCTTTCTTT.

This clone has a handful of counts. The CDR3, as DNA: TGTGCCAGCAGCTGGGACAGTAGTAGAAACACCATATATTTT. Translating gives CASSWDSSRNTIYF. The genes are TRBV5-4 and TRBJ1-3; TRBD1 aligns across 7 bases. With V trimmed by 3 bases and J by 5 bases, 5 bases remained unmatched. The CDR3 runs 14 residues. Germline values: CDR1 SGHNT, CDR2 YYREEE (reference sequence). The variable domain in full, with the rest retrieved from reference TRBV5-4 and TRBJ1-3, is ETGVTQSPTHLIKTRGQQVTLRCSSQSGHNTVSWYQQALGQGPQFIFQYYREEENGRGNFPPRFSGLQFPNYSSELNVNALELDDSALYLCASSWDSSRNTIYFGEGSWLTVV.

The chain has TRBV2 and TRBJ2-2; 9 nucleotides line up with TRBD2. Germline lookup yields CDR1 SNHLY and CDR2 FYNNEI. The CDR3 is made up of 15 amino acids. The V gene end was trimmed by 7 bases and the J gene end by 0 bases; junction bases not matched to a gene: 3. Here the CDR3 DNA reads TGTGCCAGCAATCGACTAGCGGCGAACACCGGGGAGCTGTTTTTT. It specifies CASNRLAANTGELFF.

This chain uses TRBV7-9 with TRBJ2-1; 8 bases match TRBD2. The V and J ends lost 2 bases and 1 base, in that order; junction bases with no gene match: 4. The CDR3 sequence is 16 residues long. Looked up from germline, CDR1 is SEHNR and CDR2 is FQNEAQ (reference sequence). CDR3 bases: TGTGCCAGCAGCTTATCTTTAGCGGGGTCCTACAATGAGCAGTTCTTC. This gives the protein CASSLSLAGSYNEQFF.

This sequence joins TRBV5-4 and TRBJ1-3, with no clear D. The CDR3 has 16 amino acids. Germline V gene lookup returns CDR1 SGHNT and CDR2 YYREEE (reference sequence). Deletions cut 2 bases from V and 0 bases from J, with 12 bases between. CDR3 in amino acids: CASSFVPQVSGNTIYF. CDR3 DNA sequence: TGTGCCAGCAGCTTCGTCCCTCAGGTCTCTGGAAACACCATATATTTT. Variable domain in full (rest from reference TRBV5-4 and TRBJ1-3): ETGVTQSPTHLIKTRGQQVTLRCSSQSGHNTVSWYQQALGQGPQFIFQYYREEENGRGNFPPRFSGLQFPNYSSELNVNALELDDSALYLCASSFVPQVSGNTIYFGEGSWLTVV.

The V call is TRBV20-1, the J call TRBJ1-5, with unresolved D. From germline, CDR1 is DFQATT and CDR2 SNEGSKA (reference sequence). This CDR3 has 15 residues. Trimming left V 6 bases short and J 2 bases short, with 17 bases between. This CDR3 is CSASAVLAGNQPQHF. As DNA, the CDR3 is TGCAGTGCCAGTGCAGTCCTAGCAGGCAATCAGCCCCAGCATTTT.

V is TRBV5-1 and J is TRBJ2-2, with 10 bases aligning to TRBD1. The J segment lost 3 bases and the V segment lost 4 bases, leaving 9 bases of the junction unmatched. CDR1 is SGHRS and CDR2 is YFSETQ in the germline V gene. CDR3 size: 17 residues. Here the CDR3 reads CASSPRLGQGYTGELFF. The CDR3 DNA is TGCGCCAGCAGCCCCCGGTTGGGACAGGGGTACACCGGGGAGCTGTTTTTT.

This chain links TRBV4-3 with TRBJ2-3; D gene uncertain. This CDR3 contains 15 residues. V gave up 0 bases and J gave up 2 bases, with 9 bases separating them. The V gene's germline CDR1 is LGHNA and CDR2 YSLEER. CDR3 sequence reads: CASSQDSRYTDTQYF. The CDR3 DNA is TGCGCCAGCAGCCAAGATAGCCGCTACACAGATACGCAGTATTTT.

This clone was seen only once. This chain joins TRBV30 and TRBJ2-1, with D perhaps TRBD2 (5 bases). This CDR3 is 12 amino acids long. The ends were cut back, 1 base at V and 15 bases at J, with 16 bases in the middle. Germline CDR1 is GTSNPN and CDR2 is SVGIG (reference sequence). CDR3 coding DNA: TGTGCCTGGAGTGAAAATCGAGCGGAGAGGTTCTTC. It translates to CAWSENRAERFF.

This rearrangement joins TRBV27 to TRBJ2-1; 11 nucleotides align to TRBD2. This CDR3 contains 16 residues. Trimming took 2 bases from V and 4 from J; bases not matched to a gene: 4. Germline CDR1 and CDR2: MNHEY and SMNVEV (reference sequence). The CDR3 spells CASSLRPSGRYNEQFF. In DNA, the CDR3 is TGTGCCAGCAGTTTACGTCCTAGCGGGAGGTACAATGAGCAGTTCTTC.

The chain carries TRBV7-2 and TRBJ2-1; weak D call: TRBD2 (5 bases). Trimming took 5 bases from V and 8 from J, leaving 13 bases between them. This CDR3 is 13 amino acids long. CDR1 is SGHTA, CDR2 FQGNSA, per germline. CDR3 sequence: CASSTRGPHEQFF. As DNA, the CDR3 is TGTGCCAGCAGCACTCGAGGGCCCCATGAGCAGTTCTTC.

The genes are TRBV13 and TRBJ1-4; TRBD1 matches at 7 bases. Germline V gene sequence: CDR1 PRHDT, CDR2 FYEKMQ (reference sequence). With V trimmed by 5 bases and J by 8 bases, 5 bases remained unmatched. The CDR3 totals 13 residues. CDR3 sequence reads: CASSQTDREKLFF. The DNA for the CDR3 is TGTGCCAGCAGCCAAACGGACAGGGAAAAACTGTTTTTT.

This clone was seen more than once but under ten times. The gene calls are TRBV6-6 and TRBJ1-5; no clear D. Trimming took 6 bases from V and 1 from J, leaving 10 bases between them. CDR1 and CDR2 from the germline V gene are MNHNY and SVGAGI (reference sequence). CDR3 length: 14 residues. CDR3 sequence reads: CASRRESSNQPQHF. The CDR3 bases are TGTGCCAGCAGGAGGGAATCGAGCAATCAGCCCCAGCATTTT.

The CDR3, as DNA: TGTGCCAGCAGCGTGAACTGGAACACTGAAGCTTTCTTT. Encoded protein: CASSVNWNTEAFF. The chain links TRBV9 to TRBJ1-1, with unresolved D. V lost 2 bases and J lost 1, with 6 bases in between. This CDR3 spans 13 amino acids. Per germline, CDR1 SGDLS and CDR2 YYNGEE.

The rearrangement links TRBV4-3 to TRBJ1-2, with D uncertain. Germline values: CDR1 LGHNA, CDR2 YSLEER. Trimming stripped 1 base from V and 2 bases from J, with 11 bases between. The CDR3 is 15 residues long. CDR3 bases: TGCGCCAGCAGCCAAGGTGTCGTCGGGAACTATGGCTACACCTTC. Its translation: CASSQGVVGNYGYTF.

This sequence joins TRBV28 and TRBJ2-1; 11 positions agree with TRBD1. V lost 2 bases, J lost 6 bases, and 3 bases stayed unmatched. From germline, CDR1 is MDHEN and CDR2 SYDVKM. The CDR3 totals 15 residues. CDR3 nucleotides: TGTGCCAGCAGTTTAGCCGGGACAGGGGGCAATGAGCAGTTCTTC. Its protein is CASSLAGTGGNEQFF.

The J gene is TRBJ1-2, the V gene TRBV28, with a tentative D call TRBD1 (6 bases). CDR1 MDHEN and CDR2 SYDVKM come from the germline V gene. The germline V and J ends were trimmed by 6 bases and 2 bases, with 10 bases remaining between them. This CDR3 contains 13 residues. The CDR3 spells CASSVGQNYGYTF. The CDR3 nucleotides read TGTGCCAGCAGCGTAGGACAGAACTATGGCTACACCTTC.

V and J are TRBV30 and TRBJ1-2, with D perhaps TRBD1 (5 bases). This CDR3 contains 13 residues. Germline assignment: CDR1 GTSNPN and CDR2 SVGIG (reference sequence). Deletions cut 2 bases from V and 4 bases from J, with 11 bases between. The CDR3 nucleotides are TGTGCCTGGAGTATGGGGGGGACCTATGGCTACACCTTC. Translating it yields CAWSMGGTYGYTF.